This record looks at one TCR beta chain sequence and its context. The antigen is undetermined. The data were taken from a study of cytomegalovirus exposure and HLA in healthy donors. The wider study: In a later analysis, the approximately 110 validation repertoires were reported to have used the same platform as the approximately 690 first-cohort repertoires.

Germline CDR1 and CDR2: MNHEY and SVGAGI. Trimming took 8 bases from V and 7 from J; bases not matched to a gene: 10. The CDR3 runs 13 residues. Overall study findings and caveats: Specificity for CMV antigens was confirmed in vitro for three of the CMV-associated chains. A later analysis found first-cohort TCR clusters tended to co-occur in the approximately 120 validation repertoires.

Only in-frame clones appear in the TCRdb table, and some are missing; sequencing was by immunoSEQ multiplex PCR. This sample has about 97,000 clones, with about 95% found just once. The approximately 120-subject validation cohort, separate from the roughly 700-subject first cohort, included the donors. The sequence derives from a woman between 18 and 29 years old in good health and CMV-seronegative. The material sequenced was PBMCs. V and J are TRBV6-5 and TRBJ1-2, with TRBD1 matching 7 bases. CDR3 bases: TGTGCCAGCTCCGGACAGGCGGATTCTGGCTACACCTTC. This encodes CASSGQADSGYTF.